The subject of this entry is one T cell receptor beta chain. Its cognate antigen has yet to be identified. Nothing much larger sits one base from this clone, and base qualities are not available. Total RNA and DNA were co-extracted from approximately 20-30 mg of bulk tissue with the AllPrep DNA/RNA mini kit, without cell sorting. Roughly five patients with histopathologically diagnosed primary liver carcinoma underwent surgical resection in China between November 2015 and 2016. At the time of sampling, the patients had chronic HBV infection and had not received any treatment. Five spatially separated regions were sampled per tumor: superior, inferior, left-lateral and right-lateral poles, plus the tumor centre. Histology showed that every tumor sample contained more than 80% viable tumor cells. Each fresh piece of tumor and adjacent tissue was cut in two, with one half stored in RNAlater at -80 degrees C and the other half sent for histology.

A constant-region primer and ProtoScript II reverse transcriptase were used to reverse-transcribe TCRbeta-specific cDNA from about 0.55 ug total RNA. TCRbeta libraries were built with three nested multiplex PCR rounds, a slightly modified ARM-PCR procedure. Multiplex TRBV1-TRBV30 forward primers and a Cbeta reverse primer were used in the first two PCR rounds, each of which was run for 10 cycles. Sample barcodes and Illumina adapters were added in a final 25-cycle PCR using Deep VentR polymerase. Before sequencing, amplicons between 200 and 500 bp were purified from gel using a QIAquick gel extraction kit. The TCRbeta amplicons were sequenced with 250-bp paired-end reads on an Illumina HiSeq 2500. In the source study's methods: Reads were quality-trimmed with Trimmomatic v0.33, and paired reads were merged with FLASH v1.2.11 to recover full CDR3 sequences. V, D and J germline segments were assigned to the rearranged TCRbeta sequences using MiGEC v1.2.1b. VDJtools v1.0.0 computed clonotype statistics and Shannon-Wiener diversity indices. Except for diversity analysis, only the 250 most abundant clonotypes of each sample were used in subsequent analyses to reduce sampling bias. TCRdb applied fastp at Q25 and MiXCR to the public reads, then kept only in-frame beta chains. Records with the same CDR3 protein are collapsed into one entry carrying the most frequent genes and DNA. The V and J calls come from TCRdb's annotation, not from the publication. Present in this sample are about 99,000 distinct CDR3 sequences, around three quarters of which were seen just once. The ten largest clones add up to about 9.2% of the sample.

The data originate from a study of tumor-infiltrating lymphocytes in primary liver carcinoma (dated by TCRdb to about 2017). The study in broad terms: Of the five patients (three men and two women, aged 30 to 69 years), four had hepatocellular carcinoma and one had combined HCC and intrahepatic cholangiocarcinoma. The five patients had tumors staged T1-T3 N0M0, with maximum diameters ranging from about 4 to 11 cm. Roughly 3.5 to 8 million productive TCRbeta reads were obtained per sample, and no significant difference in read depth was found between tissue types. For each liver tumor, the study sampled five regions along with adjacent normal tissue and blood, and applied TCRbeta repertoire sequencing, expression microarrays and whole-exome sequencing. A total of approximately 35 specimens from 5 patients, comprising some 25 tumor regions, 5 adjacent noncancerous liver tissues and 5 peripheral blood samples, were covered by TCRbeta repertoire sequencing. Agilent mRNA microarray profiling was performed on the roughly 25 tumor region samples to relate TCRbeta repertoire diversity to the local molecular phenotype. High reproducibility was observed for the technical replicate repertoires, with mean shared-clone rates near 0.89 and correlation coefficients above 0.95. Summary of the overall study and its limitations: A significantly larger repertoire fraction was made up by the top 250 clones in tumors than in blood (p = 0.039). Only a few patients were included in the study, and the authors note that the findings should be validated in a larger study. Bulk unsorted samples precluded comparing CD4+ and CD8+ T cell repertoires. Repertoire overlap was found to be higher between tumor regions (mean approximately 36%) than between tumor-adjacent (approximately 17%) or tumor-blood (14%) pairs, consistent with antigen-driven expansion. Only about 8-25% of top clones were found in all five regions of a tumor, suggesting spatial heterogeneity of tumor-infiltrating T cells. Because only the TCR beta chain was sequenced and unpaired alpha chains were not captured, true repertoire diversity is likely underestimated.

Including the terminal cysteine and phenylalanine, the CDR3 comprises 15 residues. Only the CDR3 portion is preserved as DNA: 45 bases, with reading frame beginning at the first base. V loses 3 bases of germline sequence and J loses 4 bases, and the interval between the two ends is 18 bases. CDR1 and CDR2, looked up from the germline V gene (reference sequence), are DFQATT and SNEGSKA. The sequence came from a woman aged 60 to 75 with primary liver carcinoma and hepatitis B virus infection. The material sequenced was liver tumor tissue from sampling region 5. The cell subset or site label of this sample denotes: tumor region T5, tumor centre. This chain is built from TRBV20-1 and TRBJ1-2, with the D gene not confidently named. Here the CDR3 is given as CSASDKGMLAYGYTF. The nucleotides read TGCAGTGCTAGTGATAAAGGGATGTTAGCCTATGGCTACACCTTC.